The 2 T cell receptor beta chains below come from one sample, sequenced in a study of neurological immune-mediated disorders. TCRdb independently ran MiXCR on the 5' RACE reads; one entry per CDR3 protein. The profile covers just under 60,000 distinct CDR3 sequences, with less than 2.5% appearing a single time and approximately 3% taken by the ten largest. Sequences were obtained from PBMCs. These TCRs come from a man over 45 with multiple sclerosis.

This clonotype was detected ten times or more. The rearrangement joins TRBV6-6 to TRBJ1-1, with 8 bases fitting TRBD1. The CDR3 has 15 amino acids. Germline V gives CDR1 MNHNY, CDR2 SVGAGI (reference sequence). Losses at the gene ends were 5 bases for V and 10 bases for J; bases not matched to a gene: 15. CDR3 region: CASSPPGGQAGLAFF. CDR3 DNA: TGTGCCAGCAGTCCCCCCGGGGGACAGGCCGGGCTAGCTTTCTTT.

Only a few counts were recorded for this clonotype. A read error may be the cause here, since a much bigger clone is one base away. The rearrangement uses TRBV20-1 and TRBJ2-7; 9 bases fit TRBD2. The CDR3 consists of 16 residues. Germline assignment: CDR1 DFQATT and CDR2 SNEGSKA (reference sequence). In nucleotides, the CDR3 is TGCAGTGCTAGGGGTCTAGCGGGGTTCTCCTCCTACAAGCAGTACTTC. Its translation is CSARGLAGFSSYKQYF.